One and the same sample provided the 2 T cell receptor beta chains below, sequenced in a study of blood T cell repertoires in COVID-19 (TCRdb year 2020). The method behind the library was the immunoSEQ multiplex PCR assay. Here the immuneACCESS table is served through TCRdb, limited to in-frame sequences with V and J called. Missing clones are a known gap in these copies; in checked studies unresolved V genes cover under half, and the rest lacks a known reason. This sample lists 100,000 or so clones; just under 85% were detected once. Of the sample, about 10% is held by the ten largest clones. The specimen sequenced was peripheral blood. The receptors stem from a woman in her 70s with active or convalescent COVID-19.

The CDR3 protein is CAISFTGAYEQYF. The CDR3 nucleotides are TGTGCCATCAGCTTTACAGGAGCCTACGAGCAGTACTTC. The chain joins TRBV10-3 to TRBJ2-7; perhaps TRBD1 as D (5 bases). Trimming took 6 bases from V and 2 from J, leaving 11 bases between them. The CDR3 has 13 amino acids. Per germline, CDR1 ENHRY and CDR2 SYGVKD.

The chain's CDR3 is CASGLPTGWRTNYGYTF. CDR3 DNA sequence: TGTGCTAGTGGTTTGCCGACCGGCTGGAGAACTAACTATGGCTACACCTTC. The genes are TRBV12-5 and TRBJ1-2; D not certain. The CDR3 has 17 amino acids. V lost 2 bases and J 0 bases, leaving 16 bases between the germline ends. Per germline, CDR1 LGHNT and CDR2 FRNRAP.